Listed here are 29 T cell receptor beta chains from one sample, sequenced in a study of CD8+CD57+ T cells in acquired aplastic anemia. Sequencing involved patients with CD8+CD57+ cell expansion previously shown by flow cytometry. Genomic DNA, the template, was used for profiling of the TCR beta VDJ and CDR3. MiXCR was run by TCRdb on the reads, yielding one entry per CDR3 protein. Seen here are 180,000 or so distinct CDR3 sequences, over 40% observed once, and the top ten hold roughly 1.8%. Sample: sorted CD4+, CD8+, or CD8+CD57+ T cells (not recorded which) from PBMCs. The receptors shown here come from a human donor with aplastic anemia.

This clonotype was seen once. The CDR3 does not end in the conserved phenylalanine or tryptophan, so this is likely a read error. The chain has TRBV25-1 and TRBJ2-1; 11 nucleotides align to TRBD2. CDR1 is MGHDK and CDR2 is SYGVNS in the germline V gene. This CDR3 has 16 amino acids. J gave up 5 bases and V 7 bases, and 10 bases lay outside the gene matches. The CDR3 spells CASNQGKGLADNEQFL. The CDR3 coding sequence is TGTGCCAGCAACCAAGGAAAGGGACTAGCGGACAATGAGCAGTTCCTC.

This clonotype was seen ten or more times. This chain links TRBV9 with TRBJ1-1, with D unclear. V was trimmed by 0 bases and J by 7 bases, leaving 16 bases between them. The length of the CDR3 is 15 residues. In germline, CDR1 is SGDLS, CDR2 YYNGEE. This chain's CDR3 is CASSVGAGLNREAFF. The CDR3 DNA reads as TGTGCCAGCAGCGTAGGGGCAGGACTGAACCGTGAAGCTTTCTTT.

This clonotype was counted ten times or more. J is TRBJ1-3 and V is TRBV2; maybe TRBD1 (5 bases). V was cut by 4 bases and J by 0 bases, with 10 bases left in between. CDR3 size: 15 residues. Looked up from germline, CDR1 is SNHLY and CDR2 is FYNNEI. CDR3 DNA sequence: TGTGCCAGCAGTGTGGGACTTAACTCTGGAAACACCATATATTTT. This codes for CASSVGLNSGNTIYF.

As for this clonotype: With a much larger clone just one base away, this may be a read error. The CDR3 DNA follows: TGTGCCAGCAGCCCAGGGGGTCTGACGGGTACGCAGTATTTT. It encodes CASSPGGLTGTQYF. The gene calls are TRBV7-2 and TRBJ2-3, with 7 bases aligning to TRBD1. Germline loops: CDR1 SGHTA, CDR2 FQGNSA. The CDR3 length is 14 residues. V lost 5 bases and J lost 8; bases outside the gene matches: 10.

The CDR3 DNA reads as TGCGCCAGCAGCCGGAGCGGGAGCGAGAACACCGGGGAGCTGTTTTTT. Amino acid sequence: CASSRSGSENTGELFF. J is TRBJ2-2 and V is TRBV5-1, with 8 bases lining up with TRBD2. This CDR3 has 16 residues. With 4 bases clipped from V and 1 base from J, the junction kept 6 bases outside the gene matches. CDR1 is SGHRS and CDR2 is YFSETQ in the germline V gene.

This clonotype was detected ten times or more. The chain carries TRBV5-1 and TRBJ1-4, with D perhaps TRBD1 (6 bases). This CDR3 is built from 16 residues. Germline CDR1 and CDR2: SGHRS and YFSETQ. The V end lost 4 bases, the J end lost 7 bases, and 20 bases lay between the germline ends. CDR3 residues: CASSPPEGRGGEKLFF. The CDR3 nucleotides read TGCGCCAGCAGCCCACCCGAGGGCAGGGGCGGTGAAAAACTGTTTTTT.

Remarks on this clonotype: One end of the junction does not line up with germline, which may come from a read error. This sequence joins TRBV7-8 and TRBJ1-1; D is undetermined. CDR1 is SGHVS and CDR2 is FQNEAQ in the germline V gene. This CDR3 has 13 amino acids. CDR3 DNA sequence: TGTGCCAGCGGCTTCAGTGGGAGGACTGAAGCTTTCTTT. This codes for CASGFSGRTEAFF.

The chain links TRBV7-6 to TRBJ2-7, with D tentatively TRBD1 (5 bases). Germline V CDR1 and CDR2: SGHVS, FNYEAQ. The CDR3 contains 15 residues. V was pared by 1 base and J by 3 bases, with 13 bases between. The CDR3 loop reads CASSLVAGQGYEQYF. CDR3 sequence (DNA): TGTGCCAGCAGCTTAGTAGCAGGGCAGGGCTACGAGCAGTACTTC.

The V call is TRBV5-6, the J call TRBJ2-3, with 7 bases lining up with TRBD1. The CDR3 contains 13 residues. The V gene end was trimmed by 7 bases and the J gene end by 4 bases; junction bases not matched to a gene: 6. Germline loops: CDR1 SGHDT, CDR2 YYEEEE. The CDR3: CASGRQGSDTQYF. CDR3 in DNA: TGTGCCAGCGGCAGACAGGGTTCAGATACGCAGTATTTT.

The rearrangement uses TRBV19 and TRBJ1-2; D gene ambiguous. Trimming cost V 7 bases and J 5 bases, with 14 bases left between them. Germline CDR1 reads LNHDA; CDR2 reads SQIVND (reference sequence). This CDR3 has 13 residues. CDR3: CASTGSSTYGYTF. The CDR3 nucleotides read TGTGCCAGTACTGGCAGTTCAACTTATGGCTACACCTTC.

The chain employs TRBV7-6 and TRBJ1-1, with a weak D call TRBD1 (5 bases). This CDR3 is 13 amino acids long. Germline V lookup: CDR1 SGHVS, CDR2 FNYEAQ. The V and J ends lost 3 bases and 2 bases respectively, with 7 bases between them. The CDR3: CASSFDSNTEAFF. In nucleotides, the CDR3 is TGTGCCAGCAGCTTCGACAGTAACACTGAAGCTTTCTTT.

This clonotype showed up just once. A read error may explain this, as a much larger clone is one base away. V and J are TRBV10-3 and TRBJ2-2, with 9 bases aligning to TRBD1. Germline V gene data show CDR1 as ENHRY and CDR2 as SYGVKD. J lost 4 bases, V lost 4 bases, and 7 bases had no gene match. This CDR3 has 16 amino acids. CDR3 nucleotides: TGTGCCATCAGTGTATTGGGACAGGGAGCCACCGGGGAGCTGTTTTTT. Amino acids: CAISVLGQGATGELFF.

This chain links TRBV19 with TRBJ2-1; D remains ambiguous. CDR3 length: 13 residues. Trimming cost V 3 bases and J 6 bases, with 9 bases left between them. Germline lookup yields CDR1 LNHDA and CDR2 SQIVND (reference sequence). The DNA of the CDR3 is TGTGCCAGTAGTATTATCAGGAGCAATGAGCAGTTCTTC. It specifies CASSIIRSNEQFF.

This clonotype was seen repeatedly, ten times or more. The chain employs TRBV4-2 and TRBJ1-6; a possible D gene is TRBD1 (6 bases). Germline V gene lookup returns CDR1 LGHNA and CDR2 YNFKEQ. Trimming took off 0 bases at V and 10 bases at J, with 13 bases between the two ends. The CDR3 has 15 residues. CDR3 coding DNA: TGTGCCAGCAGCCAAGATCGTCGGGGGCAGTCACCCCTCCACTTT. Translated, it gives CASSQDRRGQSPLHF.

This clonotype has ten or more counts. The chain's CDR3 is CASSLNQGYAGYTF. The CDR3 region has the DNA TGTGCCAGCAGCCTAAACCAGGGTTACGCTGGCTACACCTTC. The rearrangement joins TRBV5-6 to TRBJ1-2, with D perhaps matching TRBD1 (5 bases). Trimming took 4 bases from V and 7 from J, leaving 17 bases between them. The CDR3 sequence is 14 residues long. Germline V CDR1 and CDR2: SGHDT, YYEEEE.

This clonotype was recorded at least ten times. The V gene is TRBV11-2, the J gene TRBJ2-2; a weak D match, TRBD2 (5 bases). The CDR3 spans 15 residues. Germline CDR1 and CDR2: SGHAT and FQNNGV. V was cut by 1 base and J by 4 bases, with 10 bases left in between. CDR3 DNA sequence: TGTGCCAGCAGCTTAGTGCGGCGGGCCACCGGGGAGCTGTTTTTT. The encoded protein is CASSLVRRATGELFF. Full variable domain (remainder filled in from reference TRBV11-2 and TRBJ2-2): EAGVAQSPRYKIIEKRQSVAFWCNPISGHATLYWYQQILGQGPKLLIQFQNNGVVDDSQLPKDRFSAERLKGVDSTLKIQPAKLEDSAVYLCASSLVRRATGELFFGEGSRLTVL.

This clonotype has a count of ten or more. The rearrangement links TRBV15 to TRBJ2-7, with TRBD1 matching 8 bases. Germline V gene sequence: CDR1 LNHNV, CDR2 YYDKDF (reference sequence). The CDR3 consists of 15 residues. V trimming: 0 bases; J trimming: 5 bases; junction bases outside the gene matches: 6. CDR3 nucleotide sequence: TGTGCCACCAGCAGAGAGACAGGGGCGAGGGACGAGCAGTACTTC. This encodes CATSRETGARDEQYF.

The sample holds one count of this clonotype. CDR3 sequence (DNA): TGTGCCAGCAGCGAGACAGGGGGCAATTCACCCCTCCACTTT. Translated: CASSETGGNSPLHF. J is TRBJ1-6 and V is TRBV12-3 or TRBV12-4; TRBD1 matches at 10 bases. Trimming took 6 bases from V and 7 from J; bases not matched to a gene: 3. The CDR3 runs to 14 residues.

This clonotype was seen more than once but under ten times. The V call is TRBV5-1, the J call TRBJ1-6; TRBD1 agrees at 8 bases. CDR3 length equals 13 residues. The V gene end was trimmed by 3 bases and the J gene end by 10 bases; junction bases not matched to a gene: 3. From germline, CDR1 is SGHRS and CDR2 YFSETQ. CDR3 sequence reads: CASSSGQVSPLHF. CDR3 coding DNA: TGCGCCAGCAGCTCGGGACAGGTCTCACCCCTCCACTTT.

The chain has TRBV11-2 and TRBJ2-3; D unclear. CDR3 length: 15 residues. Trimming removed 2 bases at V and 0 bases at J, with 9 bases between. The germline V gene has CDR1 SGHAT and CDR2 FQNNGV. CDR3 amino acids: CASSLHLPSTDTQYF. The CDR3 nucleotides are TGTGCCAGCAGCTTACATCTACCAAGCACAGATACGCAGTATTTT.

This clonotype was picked up many times. The V gene is TRBV20-1, the J gene TRBJ2-7, with TRBD1 identical over 8 bases. Germline CDR1 DFQATT, CDR2 SNEGSKA (reference sequence). The V segment lost 6 bases and the J segment 3 bases; nucleotides outside the gene matches: 7. The CDR3 consists of 13 residues. CDR3 region: CSAMTGVVYEQYF. CDR3 DNA: TGCAGTGCGATGACAGGGGTGGTCTACGAGCAGTACTTC.

This clonotype was recorded at least ten times. V and J are TRBV7-2 and TRBJ1-2; no firm D call. Germline V CDR1 and CDR2: SGHTA, FQGNSA. This CDR3 contains 15 residues. Trimming pared 5 bases from V and 0 bases from J, leaving 13 bases between. CDR3 loop: CASSHGGHSNYGYTF. In DNA form, the CDR3 reads TGTGCCAGCAGCCATGGCGGCCACTCTAACTATGGCTACACCTTC.

This clonotype was seen ten or more times. V usage is TRBV7-2 and J usage is TRBJ1-5; 8 bases line up with TRBD1. The CDR3 is 14 residues long. J lost 4 bases, V lost 3 bases, and 2 bases had no gene match. Germline lookup yields CDR1 SGHTA and CDR2 FQGNSA. CDR3 coding DNA: TGTGCCAGCAGCTTTGGACAGGGTAATCAGCCCCAGCATTTT. It translates to CASSFGQGNQPQHF.

This clonotype came up a few times. Since a much larger clone is just one base distant, this may be a read error. The chain is built from TRBV7-9 and TRBJ2-5; TRBD2 agrees at 7 bases. CDR3 size: 13 residues. The V and J ends lost 4 bases and 1 base, in that order; junction bases with no gene match: 0. Germline V gene lookup returns CDR1 SEHNR and CDR2 FQNEAQ (reference sequence). The CDR3, as DNA: TGTGCCAGCAGCTCGGGGGGCCAAGAGACCCAGTACTTC. Amino acids: CASSSGGQETQYF.

The chain has TRBV5-6 and TRBJ2-3, with a tentative D call TRBD1 (5 bases). The CDR3 consists of 18 residues. Trimming stripped 0 bases from V and 9 bases from J, with 26 bases between. The germline V gene encodes CDR1 SGHDT and CDR2 YYEEEE. The CDR3 nucleotides are TGTGCCAGCAGCTTGGCCGTGACGGCAGGGATGTGGGAAAAGACGCAGTATTTT. It yields the protein CASSLAVTAGMWEKTQYF.

This clonotype was seen many times. The chain has TRBV19 and TRBJ1-6, with 9 bases matching TRBD1. The germline V gene has CDR1 LNHDA and CDR2 SQIVND (reference sequence). This CDR3 spans 17 amino acids. The trim removed 6 bases at V and 5 bases at J, leaving 11 bases unmatched. The CDR3 sequence is CASRFYHRTGDNSPLHF. The CDR3 DNA sequence: TGTGCCAGTAGATTTTACCACCGGACAGGGGATAATTCACCCCTCCACTTT.

This clonotype was detected a few times. V is TRBV10-3 and J is TRBJ2-7; the D gene is possibly TRBD2 (5 bases). The CDR3 runs to 12 residues. Looked up from germline, CDR1 is ENHRY and CDR2 is SYGVKD. V lost 6 bases, J lost 0 bases, and 6 bases lay in between. The CDR3 here is CAIRGDSYEQYF. Here the CDR3 DNA reads TGTGCCATCAGGGGAGACTCCTACGAGCAGTACTTC.

The rearrangement joins TRBV6-5 to TRBJ2-3; a weak D match, TRBD1 (6 bases). Germline loops: CDR1 MNHEY, CDR2 SVGAGI. The V and J ends lost 3 bases and 7 bases respectively, with 11 bases between them. The CDR3 is made up of 13 amino acids. Written as DNA, the CDR3 is TGTGCCAGCAGTTATCTTGGGACAAATACGCAGTATTTT. Amino acid sequence: CASSYLGTNTQYF.

The chain is built from TRBV2 and TRBJ2-7; 12 nucleotides match TRBD1. The V segment lost 10 bases and the J segment 5 bases; nucleotides outside the gene matches: 6. CDR1 is SNHLY, CDR2 FYNNEI, per germline. This CDR3 spans 13 amino acids. The CDR3 loop is CATTGTGGHEQYF. The CDR3 DNA sequence: TGTGCCACTACCGGGACAGGGGGCCACGAGCAGTACTTC.